The rows below give T cell receptor beta chains drawn from one sample of a study of OX40 agonist ivuxolimab in advanced cancers. Libraries were prepared by immunoSEQ multiplex PCR; TCRdb keeps only in-frame clonotypes and omits some of them. The table lists approximately 50,000 clones, 75% to 85% of them singletons. Sequenced here: CD4+ or CD8+ T cells sorted from blood, sampled in a trial of the OX40 agonist ivuxolimab. The receptor source for this set is an adult with an advanced solid tumor such as melanoma, head and neck, liver or kidney cancer. Both conserved end residues are part of each CDR3. Fields, in order: J gene, D gene, V gene, clone size, CDR3 DNA, CDR3 protein. A D gene is named only where the DNA matches it firmly. The size of a clone is reported for some rows only, either as once, few or many, or as a class for expanded clones.

j_gene: TRBJ2-7; d_gene: NA; v_gene: TRBV5-1; abundance: NA; CDR3nt: TGCGCCAGCCGCCAATCTATTCTGGGGACCTACGAGCAGTACTTC; CDR3aa: CASRQSILGTYEQYF
j_gene: TRBJ2-7; d_gene: NA; v_gene: TRBV25-1; abundance: NA; CDR3nt: TGTGCCAGCACCCGGGGCTCGACCTACGAGCAGTACTTC; CDR3aa: CASTRGSTYEQYF
j_gene: TRBJ1-1; d_gene: NA; v_gene: TRBV11-2; abundance: NA; CDR3nt: TGTGCCAGCAGCTTAGGTGGGGGGCGCGGCACTGAAGCTTTCTTT; CDR3aa: CASSLGGGRGTEAFF
j_gene: TRBJ2-1; d_gene: TRBD2; v_gene: TRBV7-3; abundance: once; CDR3nt: TGTGCCAGCAGCTTAGGGTCTAGCGGGAGTGGATATGAGCAGTTCTTC; CDR3aa: CASSLGSSGSGYEQFF
j_gene: TRBJ2-1; d_gene: NA; v_gene: TRBV5-1; abundance: NA; CDR3nt: TGCGCCAGCAGCTTGTTTTTGGGGTCCTACAATGAGCAGTTCTTC; CDR3aa: CASSLFLGSYNEQFF
j_gene: TRBJ1-5; d_gene: NA; v_gene: TRBV6-5; abundance: NA; CDR3nt: TGTGCCAGCACCCAGGGCGGTCAGCCCCAGCATTTT; CDR3aa: CASTQGGQPQHF
j_gene: TRBJ2-7; d_gene: TRBD1; v_gene: TRBV5-8; abundance: NA; CDR3nt: TGTGCCAGCAGCCGGACAGGCGGTGAGGGGGTATACTACGAGCAGTACTTC; CDR3aa: CASSRTGGEGVYYEQYF
j_gene: TRBJ2-6; d_gene: TRBD1; v_gene: TRBV4-2; abundance: few; CDR3nt: TGTGCCAGCACCCCGACAGGGGGCAGGTCTGGGGCCAACGTCCTGACTTTC; CDR3aa: CASTPTGGRSGANVLTF
j_gene: TRBJ2-3; d_gene: TRBD1; v_gene: TRBV5-1; abundance: NA; CDR3nt: TGCGCCAGCAGCTTCAACAGGGGCCCCAGCACAGATACGCAGTATTTT; CDR3aa: CASSFNRGPSTDTQYF
j_gene: TRBJ2-1; d_gene: NA; v_gene: TRBV11-3; abundance: NA; CDR3nt: TGTGCCAGCAGCTTAGTCGGGGATGAGCAGTTCTTC; CDR3aa: CASSLVGDEQFF
j_gene: TRBJ2-5; d_gene: NA; v_gene: TRBV9; abundance: NA; CDR3nt: TGTGCCAGCAGCCCAATTACAGGGCCCCAAGAGACCCAGTACTTC; CDR3aa: CASSPITGPQETQYF
j_gene: TRBJ2-5; d_gene: NA; v_gene: TRBV27; abundance: NA; CDR3nt: TGTGCCAGCAGTTCAGGGTCGGAGACCCAGTACTTC; CDR3aa: CASSSGSETQYF
j_gene: TRBJ1-1; d_gene: NA; v_gene: TRBV19; abundance: medium-sized; CDR3nt: TGTGCCAGTAGTAGCGGGCTACTGAACACTGAAGCTTTCTTT; CDR3aa: CASSSGLLNTEAFF
j_gene: TRBJ1-6; d_gene: NA; v_gene: TRBV10-3; abundance: NA; CDR3nt: TGTGCCATCAGGACCGGGCCCAATAATTCACCCCTCCACTTT; CDR3aa: CAIRTGPNNSPLHF
j_gene: TRBJ2-3; d_gene: NA; v_gene: TRBV5-1; abundance: NA; CDR3nt: TGCGCCAGCAGCTTGGAGTTTCCTGGCACAGATACGCAGTATTTT; CDR3aa: CASSLEFPGTDTQYF
j_gene: TRBJ1-1; d_gene: NA; v_gene: TRBV4-3; abundance: NA; CDR3nt: TGCGCCAGCAGCCAAGATCGGTTTGGGGGATACACTGAAGCTTTCTTT; CDR3aa: CASSQDRFGGYTEAFF
j_gene: TRBJ2-1; d_gene: NA; v_gene: TRBV5-1; abundance: NA; CDR3nt: TGCGCCAGCAGCGCCTCTGGCGGGGTTGGAACTAGTGAGCAGTTCTTC; CDR3aa: CASSASGGVGTSEQFF
j_gene: TRBJ2-2; d_gene: NA; v_gene: TRBV6-6; abundance: NA; CDR3nt: TGTGCCAGCAGTTACTCCTCGGGCAGCGGGGAGCTGTTTTTT; CDR3aa: CASSYSSGSGELFF
j_gene: TRBJ1-6; d_gene: NA; v_gene: TRBV7-2; abundance: NA; CDR3nt: TGTGCCAGCAGCCCCACTTGGGGGCGAAGTGATTCACCCCTCCACTTT; CDR3aa: CASSPTWGRSDSPLHF
j_gene: TRBJ1-2; d_gene: NA; v_gene: TRBV2; abundance: NA; CDR3nt: TGTGCCACCCTGTGGGGGCACGGCTATGGCTACACCTTC; CDR3aa: CATLWGHGYGYTF
j_gene: TRBJ2-7; d_gene: NA; v_gene: TRBV7-2; abundance: NA; CDR3nt: TGTGCCAGCAGCTTAGTTACAGGGTTTACCCACGAGCAGTACTTC; CDR3aa: CASSLVTGFTHEQYF
j_gene: TRBJ2-7; d_gene: TRBD1; v_gene: TRBV19; abundance: NA; CDR3nt: TGTGCCAGTGGAGGCACAGGGGGCGCGTACGAGCAGTACTTC; CDR3aa: CASGGTGGAYEQYF
j_gene: TRBJ1-2; d_gene: NA; v_gene: TRBV19; abundance: NA; CDR3nt: TGTGCCAGTAGCGCGGGACTCCGGGGACATGGCTACACCTTC; CDR3aa: CASSAGLRGHGYTF
j_gene: TRBJ2-1; d_gene: TRBD2; v_gene: TRBV29-1; abundance: NA; CDR3nt: TGCAGCGTTCGTCGCGGGGGGGGGAATGAGCAGTTCTTC; CDR3aa: CSVRRGGGNEQFF
j_gene: TRBJ1-4; d_gene: NA; v_gene: TRBV28; abundance: few; CDR3nt: TGTGCCAGCAGTTTGGGTCAGACAGAAAAACTGTTTTTT; CDR3aa: CASSLGQTEKLFF
j_gene: TRBJ2-1; d_gene: TRBD2; v_gene: TRBV6-1; abundance: NA; CDR3nt: TGTGCCAGCAGTGAAGGGTGGACTAGCGGCGGTGAGCAGTTCTTC; CDR3aa: CASSEGWTSGGEQFF
j_gene: TRBJ2-5; d_gene: TRBD2; v_gene: TRBV18; abundance: NA; CDR3nt: TGTGCCAGCTCCCCTTCTAGCGGGAGAATATTAGGGGAGACCCAGTACTTC; CDR3aa: CASSPSSGRILGETQYF
j_gene: TRBJ2-7; d_gene: NA; v_gene: TRBV11-2; abundance: NA; CDR3nt: TGTGCCAGCAGCTTAGTCGGGCTAAGCGAGCAGTACTTC; CDR3aa: CASSLVGLSEQYF
j_gene: TRBJ2-7; d_gene: TRBD1; v_gene: TRBV5-5; abundance: NA; CDR3nt: TGTGCCAGCAGCTTCGGGACAGGGGAGGTCGAGCAGTACTTC; CDR3aa: CASSFGTGEVEQYF
j_gene: TRBJ2-2; d_gene: NA; v_gene: TRBV6-4; abundance: NA; CDR3nt: TGTGCCAGCAGTGTCGACTGGGGACTGGCTGCGGAGCTGTTTTTT; CDR3aa: CASSVDWGLAAELFF
j_gene: TRBJ2-1; d_gene: TRBD2; v_gene: TRBV6-1; abundance: NA; CDR3nt: TGTGCCAGCAGGTCCGGGACTAGCGGCACTGAGCAGTTCTTC; CDR3aa: CASRSGTSGTEQFF
j_gene: TRBJ1-5; d_gene: NA; v_gene: TRBV28; abundance: NA; CDR3nt: TGTGCCAGCACTATTGGGGGATATAATCAGCCCCAGCATTTT; CDR3aa: CASTIGGYNQPQHF
j_gene: TRBJ2-4; d_gene: NA; v_gene: TRBV4-3; abundance: NA; CDR3nt: TGCGCCAGCAGCCAAGATCCCAGGACAGGAGGGGCCAAAAACATTCAGTACTTC; CDR3aa: CASSQDPRTGGAKNIQYF
j_gene: TRBJ2-1; d_gene: TRBD2; v_gene: TRBV30; abundance: NA; CDR3nt: TGTGCCTGGAGTGTACGGGAGGCCCCATTCTTC; CDR3aa: CAWSVREAPFF
j_gene: TRBJ1-4; d_gene: TRBD1; v_gene: TRBV5-4; abundance: NA; CDR3nt: TGTGCCAGCAGCTTCACAGGGGGTAATGAAAAACTGTTTTTT; CDR3aa: CASSFTGGNEKLFF
j_gene: TRBJ2-3; d_gene: TRBD1; v_gene: TRBV18; abundance: NA; CDR3nt: TGTGCCAGCTCACCGGGGTACTCCATTCCGGGACAGGGGGCTGATACGCAGTATTTT; CDR3aa: CASSPGYSIPGQGADTQYF
j_gene: TRBJ1-1; d_gene: NA; v_gene: TRBV19; abundance: NA; CDR3nt: TGTGCCAGTAAACCGGGGGTCATGAACACTGAAGCTTTCTTT; CDR3aa: CASKPGVMNTEAFF
j_gene: TRBJ1-5; d_gene: NA; v_gene: TRBV7-2; abundance: NA; CDR3nt: TGTGCCAGCAGCTTAGACCCAGGGAGAAACAATCAGCCCCAGCATTTT; CDR3aa: CASSLDPGRNNQPQHF
j_gene: TRBJ2-5; d_gene: NA; v_gene: TRBV27; abundance: NA; CDR3nt: TGTGCCAGCAGCCCCGATTCGTGGGGGGAGACCCAGTACTTC; CDR3aa: CASSPDSWGETQYF
j_gene: TRBJ1-4; d_gene: NA; v_gene: TRBV10-3; abundance: few; CDR3nt: TGTGCCATCAGGAACACCTCAACTAATGAAAAACTGTTTTTT; CDR3aa: CAIRNTSTNEKLFF
j_gene: TRBJ2-1; d_gene: NA; v_gene: TRBV7-2; abundance: NA; CDR3nt: TGTGCCAGCAGCTTATCGGGGTCGGGCTCCTACAATGAGCAGTTCTTC; CDR3aa: CASSLSGSGSYNEQFF
j_gene: TRBJ2-2; d_gene: NA; v_gene: TRBV11-2; abundance: NA; CDR3nt: TGTGCCAGCAGCTTAGATCGAAGTGCCGGGGAGCTGTTTTTT; CDR3aa: CASSLDRSAGELFF
j_gene: TRBJ2-1; d_gene: TRBD2; v_gene: TRBV5-1; abundance: NA; CDR3nt: TGCGCCAGCAGCTTGGGTAGCGGGGGGCCCAGCTCCTACAATGAGCAGTTCTTC; CDR3aa: CASSLGSGGPSSYNEQFF
j_gene: TRBJ1-2; d_gene: NA; v_gene: TRBV7-9; abundance: NA; CDR3nt: TGTGCCAGCAGCTTTGCAGGGAACTATGGCTACACCTTC; CDR3aa: CASSFAGNYGYTF
j_gene: TRBJ2-1; d_gene: TRBD1; v_gene: TRBV18; abundance: NA; CDR3nt: TGTGCCAGCTCACCACGAGACAGGGGCATCAATGAGCAGTTCTTC; CDR3aa: CASSPRDRGINEQFF
j_gene: TRBJ1-6; d_gene: TRBD1; v_gene: TRBV6-1; abundance: NA; CDR3nt: TGTGCCAGCAGCCGAAAGAGGACAGGGGGGTCACCCCTCCACTTT; CDR3aa: CASSRKRTGGSPLHF
j_gene: TRBJ1-6; d_gene: NA; v_gene: TRBV19; abundance: NA; CDR3nt: TGTGCCGCCGGGGCCTTTTATAATTCACCCCTCCACTTT; CDR3aa: CAAGAFYNSPLHF
j_gene: TRBJ2-5; d_gene: TRBD2; v_gene: TRBV5-1; abundance: NA; CDR3nt: TGCGCCAGCAGCCCCGGGGGAGCGGGGGGCCAAGAGACCCAGTACTTC; CDR3aa: CASSPGGAGGQETQYF
j_gene: TRBJ1-2; d_gene: NA; v_gene: TRBV27; abundance: NA; CDR3nt: TGTGCCAGCAGTTCTAGTCCAGGCACCAACTATGGCTACACCTTC; CDR3aa: CASSSSPGTNYGYTF
j_gene: TRBJ2-1; d_gene: NA; v_gene: TRBV5-4; abundance: NA; CDR3nt: TGTGCCAGCAGCCCGGATCTCTCCTACAATGAGCAGTTCTTC; CDR3aa: CASSPDLSYNEQFF
j_gene: TRBJ2-3; d_gene: NA; v_gene: TRBV19; abundance: NA; CDR3nt: TGTGCCAGTAGTATAAATATCGGGGTTCAAGGTAGCACAGATACGCAGTATTTT; CDR3aa: CASSINIGVQGSTDTQYF
j_gene: TRBJ2-3; d_gene: TRBD2; v_gene: TRBV5-4; abundance: NA; CDR3nt: TGTGCCAGCAGAACGGGACTAGCGGGAGGGCTTCGGACAGATACGCAGTATTTT; CDR3aa: CASRTGLAGGLRTDTQYF
j_gene: TRBJ1-1; d_gene: NA; v_gene: TRBV15; abundance: few; CDR3nt: TGTGCCACCAGGGCGTTGTACACTGAAGCTTTCTTT; CDR3aa: CATRALYTEAFF